This TCR beta chain was profiled in a study of CD8 T cells in Susac syndrome. Sequencing of TCR beta covered CD8+ and CD4+ T cells obtained from blood. Negative isolation yielded the CD8+ and CD4+ T cells, while FACS enriched the TEMRA cells. RNA amounts of 0.5 to 1 ug underwent reverse transcription with random hexamers. TCRdb re-analysed the immunoSEQ multiplex PCR reads in MiXCR, keeping a single row per CDR3 protein. The sample yields over 120,000 distinct CDR3 sequences, less than 95% seen once. The J segment lost 4 bases and the V segment lost 4 bases, leaving 4 bases of the junction unmatched. The CDR3 spans 14 residues. Looked up from germline, CDR1 is SNHLY and CDR2 is FYNNEI.

The clonotype originates from a human donor in good health. The chain couples TRBV2 to TRBJ2-4; 7 positions match TRBD2. The sequencing sample was made of CD4+ T cells from PBMCs. In DNA, the CDR3 is TGTGCCAGCAGTGTGGCTAGCGGAAAAAACATTCAGTACTTC. This translates into CASSVASGKNIQYF.